This T cell receptor (beta chain) stems from a study of response to subunit inactivated influenza vaccine. There are 15 residues in the CDR3. The V and J ends lost 7 bases and 4 bases, in that order; junction bases with no gene match: 7. Germline CDR1 reads MNHNS; CDR2 reads SASEGT. The sample holds a few counts of this clonotype. TCRdb fed the RT-PCR reads into MiXCR, producing one record per CDR3 protein. The sample contains 650,000 to 800,000 distinct CDR3 sequences, approximately 18% of which appear only once. The gene calls are TRBV6-1 and TRBJ1-2; 12 nucleotides match TRBD1. Here the sequenced sample was PBMCs from blood, taken 5 days after vaccination. This TCR derives from a man between 50 and 59 years old who received an inactivated influenza vaccine. The CDR3, as DNA: TGTGCCAGCAAAACCGGGACAGGGGGCGGCTATGGCTACACCTTC. Its translation is CASKTGTGGGYGYTF.